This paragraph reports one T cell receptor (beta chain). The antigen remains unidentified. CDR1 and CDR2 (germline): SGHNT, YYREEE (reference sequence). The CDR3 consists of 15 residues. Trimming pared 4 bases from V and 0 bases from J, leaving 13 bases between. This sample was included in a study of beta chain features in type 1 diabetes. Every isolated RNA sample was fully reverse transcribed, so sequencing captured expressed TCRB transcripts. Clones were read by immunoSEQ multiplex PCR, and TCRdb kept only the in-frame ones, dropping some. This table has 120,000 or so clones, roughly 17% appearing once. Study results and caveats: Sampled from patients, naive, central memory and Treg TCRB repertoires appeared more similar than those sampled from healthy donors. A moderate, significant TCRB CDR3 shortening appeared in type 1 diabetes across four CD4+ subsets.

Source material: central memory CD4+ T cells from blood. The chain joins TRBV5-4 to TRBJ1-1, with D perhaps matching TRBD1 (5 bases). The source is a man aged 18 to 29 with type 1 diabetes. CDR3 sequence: CASSVVWGLNTEAFF. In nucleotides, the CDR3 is TGTGCCAGCAGCGTCGTTTGGGGCCTGAACACTGAAGCTTTCTTT.